The 5 T cell receptor beta chains presented below share a single source sample, sequenced in a study of T cells in Graves' hyperthyroidism and ophthalmopathy. Regions amplified from RNA transcripts were the TCR beta CDR3 regions. The study used the HTBI primer set for a first-round RT-PCR of the TCR CDR3. TCRdb recomputed calls from the multiplex PCR reads with MiXCR, one row per CDR3 protein. The sample includes fewer than 350,000 distinct CDR3 sequences, 15% to 20% of them seen just once. The sequenced material came from blood. These receptors all stem from a woman aged 40-49 years with Graves' ophthalmopathy.

V is TRBV13 and J is TRBJ2-5; TRBD2 matches 12 bases. Germline CDR1 is PRHDT and CDR2 is FYEKMQ (reference sequence). The CDR3 length is 16 residues. V was pared by 3 bases and J by 1 base, with 3 bases of the junction left unmatched. The CDR3: CASSLGLAGTQETQYF. The CDR3 DNA follows: TGTGCCAGCAGCTTGGGACTAGCGGGTACCCAAGAGACCCAGTACTTC.

This clonotype was seen at least ten times. The chain has TRBV29-1 and TRBJ2-7; no firm D call. This CDR3 is built from 12 residues. The V gene's germline CDR1 is SQVTM and CDR2 ANQGSEA. Trimming pared 4 bases from V and 2 bases from J, leaving 9 bases between. In DNA, the CDR3 is TGCAGCGTTGGGAACACCGCCTACGAGCAGTACTTC. Encoded protein: CSVGNTAYEQYF.

The sample holds many counts of this clonotype. V is TRBV10-3 and J is TRBJ1-3; 9 bases are shared with TRBD1. The CDR3 totals 14 residues. J lost 4 bases, V lost 11 bases, and 9 bases had no gene match. The germline V gene encodes CDR1 ENHRY and CDR2 SYGVKD. The DNA of the CDR3 is TGTGCCGCTTCGGGACAGGGAGACGGAAACACCATATATTTT. It translates to CAASGQGDGNTIYF.

This clonotype was recorded many times. The chain carries TRBV5-1 and TRBJ1-4; D might be TRBD1 (6 bases). This CDR3 has 13 residues. The V end was cut by 3 bases, the J end by 10 bases, with 13 bases between. Germline loops: CDR1 SGHRS, CDR2 YFSETQ. CDR3 region: CASSSLTGRKLFF. DNA of the CDR3: TGCGCCAGCAGCTCCCTGACAGGACGAAAACTGTTTTTT.

About this clonotype: This CDR3 is missing its conserved last phenylalanine or tryptophan, likely due to a read error. The chain couples TRBV28 to TRBJ1-5; 10 bases are shared with TRBD1. V lost 4 bases, J lost 5 bases, and 8 bases stayed unmatched. In germline, CDR1 is MDHEN, CDR2 SYDVKM. This CDR3 region has 16 residues. DNA for the CDR3: TGTGCCAGCAGTTATATCGGGACAGGGGCCCATCAGCCCCAGCATCTT. The encoded protein is CASSYIGTGAHQPQHL.